The TCR beta chain described here comes from a study of blood T cell repertoires in COVID-19. Study overall: The United States, Italy and Spain were the sources of the acute and convalescent COVID-19 samples. Sources were T cells, B-cell-depleted T cells, or PBMCs; the material itself was cDNA or gDNA.

This study enrolled people aged about 18 to 100 from around 26 US geographic areas. Each participant's cohort was designated according to participant-reported clinical history. TCRdb's table, derived via immunoSEQ multiplex PCR, lists solely in-frame clones and lacks some. The table includes approximately 220,000 clones, about nine tenths detected once. Germline assignment: CDR1 SGHKS and CDR2 YYEKEE (reference sequence). This CDR3 has 14 residues. V was pared by 6 bases and J by 5 bases, with 14 bases between. The V gene is TRBV5-5, the J gene TRBJ1-4; D perhaps matches TRBD1 (6 bases). This clonotype originated in a woman aged 40 to 55 with acute COVID-19. The sequenced sample was PBMCs or T cells enriched from blood (not recorded which). The CDR3 sequence: CASNTGRGNEKLFF. CDR3 sequence (DNA): TGTGCCAGCAACACAGGGAGGGGAAATGAAAAACTGTTTTTT.